This TCR beta chain was observed in a study of shared clonotypes between healthy human individuals. CDR1 and CDR2 from the germline V gene are MDHEN and SYDVKM. This CDR3 spans 14 amino acids. J was trimmed by 4 bases and V by 7 bases; bases with no gene match: 6. Clones were read by immunoSEQ multiplex PCR, and TCRdb kept only the in-frame ones, dropping some. The repertoire consists of about 1.1 million clones, with 60% to 80% occurring once and the leading ten covering 0.89%. Sequencing was performed on memory CD4+ T cells from PBMCs. Subset denoted: CD45RA-negative fraction. The sequence derives from a man between 18 and 29 years old in good health. Some clones in this sample may be carry-over from other donors' samples. The chain combines TRBV28 with TRBJ2-7, with 11 bases fitting TRBD2. CDR3 DNA sequence: TGTGCCAGCACCCCCGGGACTAGCGGTTACGAGCAGTACTTC. Translating gives CASTPGTSGYEQYF.